This entry lists 10 T cell receptor beta chains sequenced from one sample in a study of T cells after yellow fever vaccination. One entry per CDR3 protein, called by TCRdb with MiXCR from the 5' RACE reads. The data show around 500,000 distinct CDR3 sequences, about a fifth seen once. The input for sequencing was PBMCs, taken roughly 23 days after the first yellow fever vaccination. The receptors originated from a young man who received the YFV17D yellow fever vaccine.

The chain has TRBV5-1 and TRBJ2-2; D is possibly TRBD2 (5 bases). Trimming took 4 bases from V and 6 from J, leaving 10 bases between them. CDR3 length: 13 amino acids. Germline CDR1 is SGHRS and CDR2 is YFSETQ. DNA of the CDR3: TGCGCCAGCAGCCTACCGAGGGCCGGGGAGCTGTTTTTT. It encodes CASSLPRAGELFF.

The rearrangement links TRBV20-1 to TRBJ1-5; D not certain. V lost 0 bases and J lost 2, with 11 bases in between. Germline lookup yields CDR1 DFQATT and CDR2 SNEGSKA (reference sequence). The length of the CDR3 is 15 residues. In DNA form, the CDR3 reads TGCAGTGCTAGAGATCGGCAGTTAGGCAATCAGCCCCAGCATTTT. Residues: CSARDRQLGNQPQHF.

This clonotype was picked up many times. This chain uses TRBV7-2 with TRBJ2-7; unclear D gene. The CDR3 covers 11 residues. CDR1 is SGHTA and CDR2 is FQGNSA in the germline V gene. The germline V and J ends were trimmed by 4 bases and 3 bases, with 4 bases remaining between them. The CDR3 sequence is CASSSYYEQYF. The CDR3 DNA reads TGTGCCAGCAGCTCTTACTACGAGCAGTACTTC.

This clonotype appeared a few times. The V gene is TRBV4-2, the J gene TRBJ2-3; D is ambiguous. The germline CDR1 and CDR2 sequences are LGHNA and YNFKEQ. The CDR3 spans 14 residues. With 1 base removed from V and 5 bases from J, the gap between germline ends came to 10 bases. The CDR3 nucleotides read TGTGCCAGCAGCCAAGGTGCCAACCTAGATACGCAGTATTTT. Residues: CASSQGANLDTQYF.

The gene calls are TRBV5-1 and TRBJ2-5; the match to TRBD2 covers 10 bases. With 0 bases clipped from V and 3 bases from J, the junction kept 5 bases outside the gene matches. Germline values: CDR1 SGHRS, CDR2 YFSETQ. There are 16 residues in the CDR3. Here the CDR3 DNA reads TGCGCCAGCAGCTTGGCTTTAGCGGGGGGAGAAGAGACCCAGTACTTC. Protein product: CASSLALAGGEETQYF.

This chain connects TRBV5-1 to TRBJ1-1; possibly TRBD1 for D (6 bases). Looked up from germline, CDR1 is SGHRS and CDR2 is YFSETQ. V gave up 3 bases and J gave up 2 bases, with 20 bases separating them. CDR3 length equals 17 residues. The CDR3 loop reads CASSWGAPWGLNTEAFF. CDR3 sequence (DNA): TGCGCCAGCAGCTGGGGGGCCCCATGGGGACTCAACACTGAAGCTTTCTTT.

This clonotype was picked up a small number of times. The rearrangement joins TRBV11-1 to TRBJ1-5; D might be TRBD1 (6 bases). Germline V gene data show CDR1 as SGHAT and CDR2 as FQDESV (reference sequence). The CDR3 covers 18 residues. V lost 1 base and J lost 2, with 18 bases in between. The DNA for the CDR3 is TGTGCCAGCAGCTTAGACAGGGAACCTTTCGTGGGCAATCAGCCCCAGCATTTT. Translation: CASSLDREPFVGNQPQHF. The complete variable domain, with remaining parts taken from reference TRBV11-1 and TRBJ1-5, reads EAEVAQSPRYKITEKSQAVAFWCDPISGHATLYWYRQILGQGPELLVQFQDESVVDDSQLPKDRFSAERLKGVDSTLKIQPAELGDSAMYLCASSLDREPFVGNQPQHFGDGTRLSIL.

This clonotype was picked up a small number of times. The chain combines TRBV7-9 with TRBJ2-6, with D maybe TRBD1 (5 bases). Trimming cost V 3 bases and J 2 bases, with 11 bases left between them. CDR1 is SEHNR and CDR2 is FQNEAQ in the germline V gene (reference sequence). There are 16 residues in the CDR3. CDR3: CASSFDRRAGANVLTF. The CDR3 nucleotides are TGTGCCAGCAGCTTCGACAGACGAGCTGGGGCCAACGTCCTGACTTTC.

This clonotype has at least ten counts. This chain links TRBV5-1 with TRBJ2-5; D not certain. Per the germline V gene, CDR1 is SGHRS and CDR2 is YFSETQ. The CDR3 runs 13 residues. The V end was cut by 4 bases, the J end by 4 bases, with 11 bases between. The CDR3 DNA sequence: TGCGCCAGCAGCCTAGTGGGTGGAGAGACCCAGTACTTC. Its translation: CASSLVGGETQYF.

In DNA, the CDR3 is TGTGCCAGCAGCGTAGACATTGGAAACACCATATATTTT. Protein: CASSVDIGNTIYF. The chain has TRBV9 and TRBJ1-3; D is unresolved. Germline assignment: CDR1 SGDLS and CDR2 YYNGEE. The CDR3 consists of 13 residues. V was cut by 0 bases and J by 3 bases, with 4 bases left in between.